This T cell receptor beta chain was documented in a study of T and B cells in COVID-19 patients. In the study overall: At median age roughly 35 years, recovered patients were younger than active-infection patients at about 70.

BIOMED2 TRB-A/B primer pools were used in multiplex TRB PCR. From the multiplex PCR reads, TCRdb called clonotypes with MiXCR, one entry per CDR3 protein. This sample has 6,000 to 9,000 distinct CDR3 sequences; over 20% occur once, and the top ten carry about a sixth. Broader study findings: The recovered cohort had roughly 2,200 exclusive TCR clusters, including about 31 low generation probability clusters. Symptomatic-phase blood samples from mildly ill patients and early samples from severe cases were scarce.

Blood genomic DNA input for TRB amplification was roughly 220-500 ng. Germline V gene sequence: CDR1 MNHEY, CDR2 SVGEGT. V was clipped by 2 bases and J by 0 bases; unmatched bases: 1. The length of the CDR3 is 14 residues. By proportion, this clonotype is medium-sized (0.01 to 0.1%). Its antigen is not identified. The rearrangement joins TRBV6-2 or TRBV6-3 to TRBJ2-7; 7 bases are a match to TRBD1. The specimen was blood. The TCR comes from a human donor with active COVID-19. CDR3 loop: CASSYGQASYEQYF. In nucleotides, the CDR3 is TGTGCCAGCAGTTACGGACAGGCCTCCTACGAGCAGTACTTC.